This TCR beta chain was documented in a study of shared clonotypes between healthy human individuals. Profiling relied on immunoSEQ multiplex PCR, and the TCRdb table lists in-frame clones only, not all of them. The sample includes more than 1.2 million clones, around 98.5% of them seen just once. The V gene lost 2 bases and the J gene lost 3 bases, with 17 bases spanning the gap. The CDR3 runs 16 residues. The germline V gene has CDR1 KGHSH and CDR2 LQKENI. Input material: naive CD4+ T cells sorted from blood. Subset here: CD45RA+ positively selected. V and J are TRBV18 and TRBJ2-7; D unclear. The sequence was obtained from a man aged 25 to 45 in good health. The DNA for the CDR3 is TGTGCCAGCTCACCATTTACTCGTGACACCAACTACGAGCAGTACTTC. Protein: CASSPFTRDTNYEQYF.